The table lists the clone carrying this T cell receptor beta chain with a few counts. Germline is not matched at one junction end, which may reflect a read error. This sample was included in a study of blood T cells in healthy people across ages. CDR3 length: 15 residues. Per germline, CDR1 MNHEY and CDR2 SMNVEV (reference sequence). A sample-barcoded 5' primer and a J-beta primer mix were used in a second PCR of roughly 6 to 11 cycles. TCRdb recomputed calls from the 5' RACE reads with MiXCR, one row per CDR3 protein. Among over 950,000 distinct CDR3 sequences listed, 51% were seen once. Extractions gave at least 5.5 micrograms of total RNA per sample.

This sequence originates from an older woman in good health. Material for sequencing was blood. The rearrangement links TRBV27 to TRBJ1-4; no clear D gene. CDR3 sequence reads: CASCSHDATNEKLFF. CDR3 DNA sequence: TGCGCCAGCTGCTCACACGATGCAACTAATGAAAAACTGTTTTTT. Full variable domain (remainder filled in from reference TRBV27 and TRBJ1-4): EAQVTQNPRYLITVTGKKLTVTCSQNMNHEYMSWYRQDPGLGLRQIYYSMNVEVTDKGDVPEGYKVSRKEKRNFPLILESPSPNQTSLYFCASCSHDATNEKLFFGSGTQLSVL.